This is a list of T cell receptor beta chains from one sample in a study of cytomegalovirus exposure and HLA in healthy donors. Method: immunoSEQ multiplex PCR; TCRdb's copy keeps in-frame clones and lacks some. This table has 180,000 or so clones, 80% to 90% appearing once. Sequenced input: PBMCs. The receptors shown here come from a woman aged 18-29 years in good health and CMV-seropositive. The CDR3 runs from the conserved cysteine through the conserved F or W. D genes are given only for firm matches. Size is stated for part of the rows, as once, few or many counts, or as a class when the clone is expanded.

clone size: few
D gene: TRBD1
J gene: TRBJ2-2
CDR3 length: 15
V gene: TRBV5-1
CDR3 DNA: TGCGCCAGCAGTTTGACAGGGGGAAACACCGGGGAGCTGTTTTTT
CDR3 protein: CASSLTGGNTGELFF

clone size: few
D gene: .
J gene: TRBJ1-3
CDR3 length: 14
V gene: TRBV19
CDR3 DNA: TGTGCCAGTAGTATGGCAGGGGCTGGAAACACCATATATTTT
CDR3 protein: CASSMAGAGNTIYF

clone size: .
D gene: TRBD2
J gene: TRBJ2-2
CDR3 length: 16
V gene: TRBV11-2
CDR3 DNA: TGTGCCAGCAGCCCCTGGGGCAGGGAGGGCACCGGGGAGCTGTTTTTT
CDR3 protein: CASSPWGREGTGELFF

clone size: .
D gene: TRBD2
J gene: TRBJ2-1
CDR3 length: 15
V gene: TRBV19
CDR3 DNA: TGTGCCAGTAGTAGTGGGACTAGCGGGGGGGCCAAGCAGTTCTTC
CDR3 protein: CASSSGTSGGAKQFF

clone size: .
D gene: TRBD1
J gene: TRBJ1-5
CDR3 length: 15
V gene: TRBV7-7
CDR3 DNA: TGTGCTAGCAGCCCCCAGGGGGCGAGAGATCAGCCCCAGCATTTT
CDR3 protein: CASSPQGARDQPQHF

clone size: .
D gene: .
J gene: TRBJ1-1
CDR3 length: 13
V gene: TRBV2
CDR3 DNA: TGTGCCAGCAGTGACACAGCGAACACTGAAGCTTTCTTT
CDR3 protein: CASSDTANTEAFF

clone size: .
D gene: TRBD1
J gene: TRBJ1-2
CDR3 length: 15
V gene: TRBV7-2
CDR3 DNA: TGTGCCAGCAGCGAACAGGGGATCGCTAACTATGGCTACACCTTC
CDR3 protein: CASSEQGIANYGYTF

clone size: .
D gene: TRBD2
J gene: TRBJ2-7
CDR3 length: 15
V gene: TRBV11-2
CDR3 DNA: TGTGCCAGCAGCTTAGAGCTAGCGGGTTTCTACGAGCAGTACTTC
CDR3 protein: CASSLELAGFYEQYF

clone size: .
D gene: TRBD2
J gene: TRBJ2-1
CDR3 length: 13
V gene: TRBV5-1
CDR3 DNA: TGCGCCAGCAGCACTAGCGGACTCAATGAGCAGTTCTTC
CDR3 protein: CASSTSGLNEQFF

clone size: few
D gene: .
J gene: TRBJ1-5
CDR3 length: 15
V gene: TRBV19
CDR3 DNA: TGTGCCAGTAGTATAGGGGAACGGGGAGGACAGCCCCAGCATTTT
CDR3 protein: CASSIGERGGQPQHF

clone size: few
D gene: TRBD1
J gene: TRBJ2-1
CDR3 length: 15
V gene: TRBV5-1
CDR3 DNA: TGCGCCAGCAGCTTGGAGGGACAGAAGCGCAATGAGCAGTTCTTC
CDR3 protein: CASSLEGQKRNEQFF

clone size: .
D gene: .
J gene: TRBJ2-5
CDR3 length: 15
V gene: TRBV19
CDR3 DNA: TGTGCCAGTAGGTCCAGGGGCGCAGGGAAAGAGACCCAGTACTTC
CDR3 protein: CASRSRGAGKETQYF

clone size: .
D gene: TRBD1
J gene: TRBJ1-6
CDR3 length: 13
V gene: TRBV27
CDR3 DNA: TGTGCCAGCAGCACGACAGGGAATTCACCCCTCCACTTT
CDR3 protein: CASSTTGNSPLHF

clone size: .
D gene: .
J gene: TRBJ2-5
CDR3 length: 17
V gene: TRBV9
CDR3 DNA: TGTGCCAGCAGCCCCCCCTTCGGGATAGCGGAAAAAGAGACCCAGTACTTC
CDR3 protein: CASSPPFGIAEKETQYF

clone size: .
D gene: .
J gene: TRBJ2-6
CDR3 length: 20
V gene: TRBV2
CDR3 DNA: TGTGCCAGCAGAAAAATCAGGCGGGCGGGCTCGCCCTCTGGGGCCAACGTCCTGACTTTC
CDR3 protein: CASRKIRRAGSPSGANVLTF

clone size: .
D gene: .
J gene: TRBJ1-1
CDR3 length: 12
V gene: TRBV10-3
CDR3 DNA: TGTGCCATCAGTACAGGGACCACTGAAGCTTTCTTT
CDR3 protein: CAISTGTTEAFF

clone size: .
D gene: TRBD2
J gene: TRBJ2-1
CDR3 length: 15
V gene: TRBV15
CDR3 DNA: TGTGCCACCAGCGTTAGCGGGGGACCGTACAATGAGCAGTTCTTC
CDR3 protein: CATSVSGGPYNEQFF

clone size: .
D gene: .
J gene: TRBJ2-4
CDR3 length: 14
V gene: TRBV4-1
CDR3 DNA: TGCGCCAGCAGCCAATTGGGGGGGGCTAGCATTCAGTACTTC
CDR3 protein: CASSQLGGASIQYF

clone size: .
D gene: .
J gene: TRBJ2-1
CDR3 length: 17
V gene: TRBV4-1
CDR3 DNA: TGCGCCAGCAGCCAAGACGATACGGGGGTACCTTACAATGAGCAGTTCTTC
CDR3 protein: CASSQDDTGVPYNEQFF

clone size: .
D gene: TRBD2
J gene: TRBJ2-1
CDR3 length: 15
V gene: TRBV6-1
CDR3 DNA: TGTGCCAGCACGCAAATGGGACTAGTCGATCTTGAGCAGTTCTTC
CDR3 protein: CASTQMGLVDLEQFF

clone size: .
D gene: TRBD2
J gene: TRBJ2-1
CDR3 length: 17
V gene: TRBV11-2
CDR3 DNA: TGTGCCAGCAGCCTAAATAGCGGGGAGATCTCCTACAATGAGCAGTTCTTC
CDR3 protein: CASSLNSGEISYNEQFF

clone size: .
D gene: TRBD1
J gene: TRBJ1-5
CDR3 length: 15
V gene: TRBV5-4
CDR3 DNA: TGTGCCAGCAGCTTTGAGGGGGCGGTCAATCAGCCCCAGCATTTT
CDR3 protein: CASSFEGAVNQPQHF

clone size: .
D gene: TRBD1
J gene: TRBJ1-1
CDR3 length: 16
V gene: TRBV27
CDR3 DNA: TGTGCCAGCGGCGGACAGGGGGATCTACCGGGGACTGAAGCTTTCTTT
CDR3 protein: CASGGQGDLPGTEAFF

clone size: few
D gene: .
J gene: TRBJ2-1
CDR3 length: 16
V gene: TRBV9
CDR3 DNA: TGTGCCAGCAGCGCGTTGGCTAGCAGGTCTTACAATGAGCAGTTCTTC
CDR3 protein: CASSALASRSYNEQFF

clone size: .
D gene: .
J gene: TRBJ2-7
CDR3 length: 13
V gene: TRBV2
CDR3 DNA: TGTGCCGCGGGGGGGACAGGGGTTGACGAGCAGTACTTC
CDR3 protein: CAAGGTGVDEQYF

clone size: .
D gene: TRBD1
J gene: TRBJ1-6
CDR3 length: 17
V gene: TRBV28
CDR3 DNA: TGTGCCAGCAGTTTAGGCTTCGGGGGACAGGCTAATTCACCCCTCCACTTT
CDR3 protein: CASSLGFGGQANSPLHF

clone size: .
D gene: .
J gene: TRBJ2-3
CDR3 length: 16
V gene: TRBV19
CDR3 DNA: TGTGCCAGTAGTAAGAGGACAGTTGAGGGTTGGGATACGCAGTATTTT
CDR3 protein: CASSKRTVEGWDTQYF

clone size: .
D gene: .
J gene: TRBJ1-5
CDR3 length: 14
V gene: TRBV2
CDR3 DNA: TGTGCCAGCAGTGGACAGTCCCCCAGTCAGCCCCAGCATTTT
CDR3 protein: CASSGQSPSQPQHF

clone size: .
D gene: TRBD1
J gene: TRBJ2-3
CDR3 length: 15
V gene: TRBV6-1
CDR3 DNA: TGTGCCAGCAGGAACAACAGGGGGAACACAGATACGCAGTATTTT
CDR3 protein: CASRNNRGNTDTQYF

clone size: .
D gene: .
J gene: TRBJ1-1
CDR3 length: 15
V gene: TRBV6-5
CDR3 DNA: TGTGCCAGCAGTTACCATACAGCGGGGAACACTGAAGCTTTCTTT
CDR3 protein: CASSYHTAGNTEAFF

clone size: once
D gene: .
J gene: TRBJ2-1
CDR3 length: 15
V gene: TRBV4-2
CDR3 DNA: TGTGCCAGCAGCCAAGGACTATTCATTACAAATGAGCAGTTCTTC
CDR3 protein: CASSQGLFITNEQFF

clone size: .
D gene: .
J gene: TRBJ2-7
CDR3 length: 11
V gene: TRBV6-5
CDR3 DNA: TGTGCCAGCAGCGGGGACTACGAGCAGTACTTC
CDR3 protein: CASSGDYEQYF

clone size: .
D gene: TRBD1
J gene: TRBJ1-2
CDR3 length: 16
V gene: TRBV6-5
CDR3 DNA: TGTGCCAGCAGTTACTGGGGGACAGGTCGGCCTGCGGGCTACACCTTC
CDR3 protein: CASSYWGTGRPAGYTF

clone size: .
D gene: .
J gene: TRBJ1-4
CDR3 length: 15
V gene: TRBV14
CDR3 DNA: TGTGCCAGCAGCCCGAGGGACAACCTTGGTGAAAAACTGTTTTTT
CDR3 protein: CASSPRDNLGEKLFF

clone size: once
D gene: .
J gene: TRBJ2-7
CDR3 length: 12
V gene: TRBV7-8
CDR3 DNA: TGTGCCAGCAGCCCAGCGTTTTACGAGCAGTACTTC
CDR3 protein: CASSPAFYEQYF

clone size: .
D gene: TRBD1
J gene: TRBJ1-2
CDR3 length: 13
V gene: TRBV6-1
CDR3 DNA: TGTGCCAGCAGTTCCGACAGGGCGTATGGCTACACCTTC
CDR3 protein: CASSSDRAYGYTF

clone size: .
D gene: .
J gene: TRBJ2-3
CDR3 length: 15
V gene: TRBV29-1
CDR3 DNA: TGCAGCGTTTTATCTGGACAGATAATGCTGGATACGCAGTATTTT
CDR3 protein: CSVLSGQIMLDTQYF

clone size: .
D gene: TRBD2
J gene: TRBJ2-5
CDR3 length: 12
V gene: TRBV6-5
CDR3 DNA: TGTGCCAGTAGCGGGGCCCAAGAGACCCAGTACTTC
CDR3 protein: CASSGAQETQYF

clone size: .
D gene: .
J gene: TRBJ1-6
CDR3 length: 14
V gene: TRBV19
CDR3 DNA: TGTGCCACCCGGGGGGCCTCATATAATTCACCCCTCCACTTT
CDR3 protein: CATRGASYNSPLHF

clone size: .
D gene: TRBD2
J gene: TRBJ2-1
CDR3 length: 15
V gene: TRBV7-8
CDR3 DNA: TGTGCCAGCAGCTTAAATCGGGGGGGCTACAATGAGCAGTTCTTC
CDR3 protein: CASSLNRGGYNEQFF

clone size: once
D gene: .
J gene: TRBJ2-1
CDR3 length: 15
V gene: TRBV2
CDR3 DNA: TGTGCCAGCGTATCTCTTCCGGGTTTTGCCAATGAGCAGTTCTTC
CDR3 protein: CASVSLPGFANEQFF

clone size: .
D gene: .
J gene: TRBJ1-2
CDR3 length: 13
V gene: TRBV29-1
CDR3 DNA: TGCAGCGGGGGTTCTGGGGCGGACTATGGCTACACCTTC
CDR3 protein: CSGGSGADYGYTF

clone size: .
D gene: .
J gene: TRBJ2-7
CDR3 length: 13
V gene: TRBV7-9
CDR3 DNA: TGTGCCAGCAGGTACGATCACAACTACGAGCAGTACTTC
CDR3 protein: CASRYDHNYEQYF

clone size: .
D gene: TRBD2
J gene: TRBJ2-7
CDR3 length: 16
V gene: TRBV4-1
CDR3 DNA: TGCGCCAGCAGCCAAGACCTAGCGGGACCGGCCTACGAGCAGTACTTC
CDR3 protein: CASSQDLAGPAYEQYF

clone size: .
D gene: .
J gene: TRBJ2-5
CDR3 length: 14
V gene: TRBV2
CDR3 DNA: TGTGCCAGCAGTGTCAACGCAGGAGGGGAGACCCAGTACTTC
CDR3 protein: CASSVNAGGETQYF

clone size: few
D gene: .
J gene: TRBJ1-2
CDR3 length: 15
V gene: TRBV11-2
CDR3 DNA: TGTGCCAGCAGCCCCACTCGGGGTTTTGGGTATGGCTACACCTTC
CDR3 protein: CASSPTRGFGYGYTF

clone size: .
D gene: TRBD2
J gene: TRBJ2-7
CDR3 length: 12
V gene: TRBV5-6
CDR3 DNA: TGTGCCAGCAGCCGGGAGGGGAGGGAGCAGTACTTC
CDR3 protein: CASSREGREQYF

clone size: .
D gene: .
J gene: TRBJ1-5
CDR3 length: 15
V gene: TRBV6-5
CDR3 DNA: TGTGCCAGCCGGAGGGTAAGTATGTGCAATCAGCCCCAGCATTTT
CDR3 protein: CASRRVSMCNQPQHF

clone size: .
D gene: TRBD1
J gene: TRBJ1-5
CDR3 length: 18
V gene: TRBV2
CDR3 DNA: TGTGCCAGCAGTGGACATACCCCGGGTGGACAGGGCAATCAGCCCCAGCATTTT
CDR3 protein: CASSGHTPGGQGNQPQHF

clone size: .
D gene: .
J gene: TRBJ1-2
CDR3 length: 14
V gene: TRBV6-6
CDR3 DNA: TGTGCCAGCAGCCCCGACGGCAGGTACTATGGCTACACCTTC
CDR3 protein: CASSPDGRYYGYTF

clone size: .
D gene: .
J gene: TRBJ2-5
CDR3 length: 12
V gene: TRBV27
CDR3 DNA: TGTGCCAGCAGGACAGGTGAAGAGACCCAGTACTTC
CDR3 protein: CASRTGEETQYF

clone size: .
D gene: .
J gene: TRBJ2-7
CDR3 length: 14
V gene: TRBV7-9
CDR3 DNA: TGTGCCAGCAGCTCCGGGACTGGAGGCTACGAGCAGTACTTC
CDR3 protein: CASSSGTGGYEQYF

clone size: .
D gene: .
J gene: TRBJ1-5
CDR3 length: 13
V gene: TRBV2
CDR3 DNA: TGTGCCAGCACGAGGGGGGGATTTCAGCCCCAGCATTTT
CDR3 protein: CASTRGGFQPQHF

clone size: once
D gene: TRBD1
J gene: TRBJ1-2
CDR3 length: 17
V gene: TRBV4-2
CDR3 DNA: TGTGCCAGCAGCCAAGATGGGCAGGGGGGATCTAACTATGGCTACACCTTC
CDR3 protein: CASSQDGQGGSNYGYTF

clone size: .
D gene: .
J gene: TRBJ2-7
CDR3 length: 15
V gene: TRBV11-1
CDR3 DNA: TGTGCCAGCAGCTTAGCGGGCGGAGGGTCCTACGAGCAGTACTTC
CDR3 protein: CASSLAGGGSYEQYF

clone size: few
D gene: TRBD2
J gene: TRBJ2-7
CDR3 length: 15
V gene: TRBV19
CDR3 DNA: TGTGCCAGTAGTATAGATGGGACTAGCACCTACGAGCAGTACTTC
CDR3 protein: CASSIDGTSTYEQYF

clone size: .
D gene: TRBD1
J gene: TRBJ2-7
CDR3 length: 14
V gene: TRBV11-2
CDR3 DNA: TGTGCCAGCAGCCAGGGACAGGGGTCCTACGAGCAGTACTTC
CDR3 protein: CASSQGQGSYEQYF

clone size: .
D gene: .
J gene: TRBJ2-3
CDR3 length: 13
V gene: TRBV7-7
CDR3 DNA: TGTGCCAGCAGCTTATTCGGCACAGATACGCAGTATTTT
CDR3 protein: CASSLFGTDTQYF

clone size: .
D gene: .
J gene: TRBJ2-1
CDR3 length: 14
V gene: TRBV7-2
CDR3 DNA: TGTGCCAGCAGCGCAGGAATCGCTTTGGATGAGCAGTTCTTC
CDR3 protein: CASSAGIALDEQFF

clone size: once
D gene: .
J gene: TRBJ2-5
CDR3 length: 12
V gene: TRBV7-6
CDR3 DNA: TGTGCCAGCAGCTTGGCTCGAGAGACCCAGTACTTC
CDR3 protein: CASSLARETQYF